Listed below are T cell receptor beta chains from one sample, sequenced in a study of shared T cell receptors in the human thymus. The data were produced by immunoSEQ multiplex PCR, yet TCRdb's version contains in-frame clones alone and is incomplete. Of hundreds of thousands of clones listed, around 87% are singletons. This sample was also put to use in a study of human thymus T cells.

The sample comprised thymocytes. These receptors came from a boy under three years old with a congenital heart defect. Each CDR3 is given with its conserved first and last residue. D genes are given only for firm matches. Clone size is stated in some rows and not others, as once, few, many or a class when expanded.

-	TRBJ1-2	TRBV28	-	CASSLGFKDRSYGYTF	TGTGCCAGCAGTTTGGGATTCAAGGACAGATCTTATGGCTACACCTTC
-	TRBJ2-2	TRBV5-1	-	CASSLADFAGRGPGELFF	TGCGCCAGCAGCTTGGCCGATTTCGCGGGCAGAGGCCCCGGGGAGCTGTTTTTT
once	TRBJ2-1	TRBV18	TRBD1	CASSPRGSGTDDYNEQFF	TGTGCCAGCTCACCACGTGGTTCCGGGACAGATGATTACAATGAGCAGTTCTTC
-	TRBJ2-6	TRBV6-1	TRBD2	CASSEFETSVYSGANVLTF	TGTGCCAGCAGTGAATTTGAAACTAGCGTATACTCTGGGGCCAACGTCCTGACTTTC
-	TRBJ2-2	TRBV10-1	TRBD1	CGGTGNTGELFF	TGCGGGGGGACAGGGAACACCGGGGAGCTGTTTTTT
-	TRBJ2-7	TRBV11-3	TRBD2	CASSPPRTSGGPSYEQYF	TGTGCCAGCAGCCCACCGAGGACTAGCGGGGGCCCCTCCTACGAGCAGTACTTC
-	TRBJ1-1	TRBV4-1	-	CASSQDPRWGGAFF	TGCGCCAGCAGCCAAGACCCTCGGTGGGGAGGAGCTTTCTTT
-	TRBJ1-2	TRBV9	-	CASSRRVWSYGYTF	TGTGCCAGCAGCCGCCGGGTTTGGAGCTATGGCTACACCTTC
-	TRBJ1-2	TRBV11-2	TRBD1	CASSLDRTGVSDGYTF	TGTGCCAGCAGCTTAGATCGGACAGGGGTTTCCGATGGCTACACCTTC
-	TRBJ2-3	TRBV27	TRBD2	CASTGTSGRAKSTDTQYF	TGTGCCAGCACTGGGACTAGCGGGAGGGCCAAGAGCACAGATACGCAGTATTTT
-	TRBJ2-6	TRBV7-9	-	CAWGVLGANVLTF	TGTGCCTGGGGGGTGCTTGGGGCCAACGTCCTGACTTTC
-	TRBJ1-4	TRBV9	TRBD1	CASSADRGRLFF	TGTGCCAGCAGCGCGGACAGGGGGCGACTGTTTTTT
-	TRBJ2-7	TRBV7-9	-	CASSQLTVDLSYEQYF	TGTGCCAGCAGCCAATTGACAGTTGACCTCTCCTACGAGCAGTACTTC
-	TRBJ2-7	TRBV27	TRBD2	CASISGTSGSGRSYEQYF	TGTGCCAGCATCTCCGGGACTAGCGGAAGTGGGAGGTCATACGAGCAGTACTTC
-	TRBJ1-1	TRBV4-1	-	CASSQDPPNTANTEAFF	TGCGCCAGCAGCCAAGATCCCCCGAACACAGCTAACACTGAAGCTTTCTTT
-	TRBJ2-1	TRBV5-1	TRBD2	CASSLKGLAGVEEQFF	TGCGCCAGCAGCTTGAAAGGGCTAGCGGGAGTTGAAGAGCAGTTCTTC
few	TRBJ1-5	TRBV6-4	-	CAGEYSNQPQHF	TGTGCCGGGGAGTATAGCAATCAGCCCCAGCATTTT
-	TRBJ2-3	TRBV9	-	CASTPRGAAPPDTQYF	TGTGCCAGCACCCCACGGGGGGCGGCCCCGCCAGATACGCAGTATTTT
-	TRBJ2-7	TRBV5-8	-	CASSDQGSYEQYF	TGTGCCAGCAGCGACCAGGGGTCCTACGAGCAGTACTTC
-	TRBJ2-4	TRBV4-1	TRBD1	CASSQYPDRGHTLAKNIQYF	TGCGCCAGCAGCCAATATCCAGACAGGGGACACACTTTAGCCAAAAACATTCAGTACTTC
-	TRBJ2-7	TRBV12-5	-	CASGLVLPGWTYEQYF	TGTGCTAGTGGTTTGGTACTGCCAGGGTGGACCTACGAGCAGTACTTC
once	TRBJ1-4	TRBV11-2	-	CASRLSTAYATNEKLFF	TGTGCCAGCAGACTATCGACAGCCTATGCAACTAATGAAAAACTGTTTTTT
-	TRBJ2-1	TRBV5-4	TRBD1	CASSFKTGNPYNEQFF	TGTGCCAGCAGCTTTAAGACAGGGAACCCCTACAATGAGCAGTTCTTC
-	TRBJ2-7	TRBV11-2	TRBD1	CASSSHRGAPYEQYF	TGTGCCAGCAGCTCCCACAGGGGGGCCCCCTACGAGCAGTACTTC
-	TRBJ2-7	TRBV19	-	CASSIWGDFGYEQYF	TGTGCCAGTAGTATTTGGGGGGACTTTGGCTACGAGCAGTACTTC
-	TRBJ2-6	TRBV27	TRBD1	CASTPDRGGFSGANVLTF	TGTGCCAGCACCCCGGACAGGGGCGGATTTTCTGGGGCCAACGTCCTGACTTTC
-	TRBJ2-1	TRBV18	TRBD2	CASSPRGGSYNEQFF	TGTGCCAGCTCACCCCGCGGGGGTTCCTACAATGAGCAGTTCTTC
-	TRBJ2-1	TRBV19	TRBD2	CASSIGGLAGGVANEQFF	TGTGCCAGTAGTATAGGGGGACTAGCGGGAGGGGTCGCTAATGAGCAGTTCTTC
-	TRBJ2-4	TRBV13	TRBD1	CASSLGQGERENIQYF	TGTGCCAGCAGCTTAGGCCAGGGGGAACGAGAAAACATTCAGTACTTC
-	TRBJ1-5	TRBV18	TRBD1	CASSRTHRGPCNQPQHF	TGTGCCAGCTCTCGGACCCACAGGGGGCCTTGCAATCAGCCCCAGCATTTT
once	TRBJ2-2	TRBV9	TRBD1	CASSGTQGIGTGELFF	TGTGCCAGCAGCGGAACACAGGGGATCGGCACCGGGGAGCTGTTTTTT
-	TRBJ2-1	TRBV7-6	-	CASSSRSDEQFF	TGTGCCAGCAGCTCCAGGTCGGATGAGCAGTTCTTC
-	TRBJ2-1	TRBV2	TRBD2	CASSGLAGGVRTPSQFF	TGTGCCAGCAGTGGACTAGCGGGAGGAGTGAGGACACCATCCCAGTTCTTC
-	TRBJ2-5	TRBV14	-	CASSQDRGDEETQYF	TGTGCCAGCAGCCAAGACAGGGGAGACGAAGAGACCCAGTACTTC
-	TRBJ2-7	TRBV4-3	TRBD2	CASSQEGLAGNEQYF	TGCGCCAGCAGCCAAGAGGGACTAGCGGGAAACGAGCAGTACTTC
-	TRBJ2-4	TRBV4-3	TRBD2	CASSQGGLGEGRNIQYF	TGCGCCAGCAGCCAAGGGGGACTGGGGGAGGGTCGGAACATTCAGTACTTC